This TCR beta chain was found in a study of early T cells in non-severe SARS-CoV-2 infection. Regarding the study as a whole: Private and CD4 specificities were missed by VDJdb matching, skewed to anti-spike CD8.

TCRdb re-called the 5' RACE reads with MiXCR, one entry per CDR3 protein. The repertoire holds fewer than 35,000 distinct CDR3 sequences, with 9% as singletons. This clonotype is medium-sized in the sample. What it binds is not known. Sequenced input: whole blood. The receptor's source is an adult who was a healthcare worker with PCR-confirmed SARS-CoV-2 infection or an uninfected control (not recorded which).

CDR3 sequence: CAISARDSYNEQFF. The CDR3 bases are TGTGCCATCAGTGCCAGGGACTCCTACAATGAGCAGTTCTTC. The chain carries TRBV10-3 and TRBJ2-1; tentatively, D is TRBD1 (5 bases). Looked up from germline, CDR1 is ENHRY and CDR2 is SYGVKD. The CDR3 is made up of 14 amino acids. The V end was cut by 4 bases, the J end by 0 bases, with 7 bases between.